A selection of T cell receptor beta chains follows, all from one sample in a study of CD8 T cells in Susac syndrome. TCRdb called the immunoSEQ multiplex PCR reads again in MiXCR, with one record for every CDR3 protein. The sample carries around 81,000 distinct CDR3 sequences, around 94% recorded once. Sequencing was done on a sample of CD8+ T cells from PBMCs. The source is a human donor with Susac syndrome. CDR3s include the opening cysteine and the closing phenylalanine or tryptophan. Fields, in order: V gene, J gene, CDR3 protein.

V gene: TRBV7-9; J gene: TRBJ1-3; CDR3 protein: CASSPSGTSGNTIYF
V gene: TRBV11-2; J gene: TRBJ1-2; CDR3 protein: CASSLLQGEVGGYTF
V gene: TRBV27; J gene: TRBJ2-5; CDR3 protein: CASTTTGGGWETQYF
V gene: TRBV7-9; J gene: TRBJ1-1; CDR3 protein: CASSLEQGQTEAFF
V gene: TRBV12-3/TRBV12-4; J gene: TRBJ2-5; CDR3 protein: CASSDLGREGQETQYF
V gene: TRBV13; J gene: TRBJ1-2; CDR3 protein: CASSSRGQLYGYTF
V gene: TRBV9; J gene: TRBJ2-1; CDR3 protein: CASSVEPSGGEIYNEQFF
V gene: TRBV29-1; J gene: TRBJ2-1; CDR3 protein: CSVAGGRARADEQFF
V gene: TRBV4-2; J gene: TRBJ2-2; CDR3 protein: CASTRGPGELFF
V gene: TRBV5-1; J gene: TRBJ2-7; CDR3 protein: CASSSRLRYEQYF
V gene: TRBV20-1; J gene: TRBJ2-7; CDR3 protein: CSAPEGREQYF
V gene: TRBV7-9; J gene: TRBJ2-5; CDR3 protein: CASSPEGPAVETQYF
V gene: TRBV5-6; J gene: TRBJ2-1; CDR3 protein: CASSPPSWGTSGRYEQFF
V gene: TRBV19; J gene: TRBJ1-1; CDR3 protein: CASGQPWTEAFF
V gene: TRBV7-9; J gene: TRBJ2-5; CDR3 protein: CASRGTGAFTNQETQYF
V gene: TRBV4-2; J gene: TRBJ1-5; CDR3 protein: CASSQETGGHGQPQHF
V gene: TRBV14; J gene: TRBJ2-5; CDR3 protein: CASSQSSQGRQETQYF
V gene: TRBV6-5; J gene: TRBJ2-2; CDR3 protein: CASSRQRETGGELFF
V gene: TRBV4-3; J gene: TRBJ1-1; CDR3 protein: CASSQMGTENTEAFF
V gene: TRBV6-5; J gene: TRBJ2-7; CDR3 protein: CASSGDLDGDEQYF
V gene: TRBV4-2; J gene: TRBJ2-3; CDR3 protein: CASSQDFSGGATDTQYF
V gene: TRBV13; J gene: TRBJ1-2; CDR3 protein: CASSLGRDNYGYTF
V gene: TRBV19; J gene: TRBJ2-7; CDR3 protein: CASSIISSGGHYEQYF
V gene: TRBV7-9; J gene: TRBJ2-7; CDR3 protein: CASSPGQSYEQYF
V gene: TRBV2; J gene: TRBJ2-4; CDR3 protein: CASSGVTRNIQYF
V gene: TRBV6-5; J gene: TRBJ2-7; CDR3 protein: CASSYAFDAGPPAEQYF
V gene: TRBV9; J gene: TRBJ2-3; CDR3 protein: CASSVTLYRTDTQYF
V gene: TRBV20-1; J gene: TRBJ2-1; CDR3 protein: CSARTSGTNEQFF
V gene: TRBV3-1; J gene: TRBJ2-1; CDR3 protein: CASSQESYSSSYNEQFF
V gene: TRBV11-2; J gene: TRBJ2-5; CDR3 protein: CASSFTGQWETQYF
V gene: TRBV7-9; J gene: TRBJ2-5; CDR3 protein: CASSPRSGSQETQYF
V gene: TRBV4-3; J gene: TRBJ2-5; CDR3 protein: CASSPSEDQETQYF
V gene: TRBV13; J gene: TRBJ1-2; CDR3 protein: CASSSIGEVYTF
V gene: TRBV2; J gene: TRBJ2-3; CDR3 protein: CASSVSASGRGDTQYF
V gene: TRBV29-1; J gene: TRBJ2-3; CDR3 protein: CSVGSSTDTQYF
V gene: TRBV12-3/TRBV12-4; J gene: TRBJ1-1; CDR3 protein: CASSLSGITEAFF
V gene: TRBV20-1; J gene: TRBJ2-1; CDR3 protein: CSALLLAATYNEQFF
V gene: TRBV6-6; J gene: TRBJ2-5; CDR3 protein: CASKPKLAGLETQYF
V gene: TRBV19; J gene: TRBJ2-5; CDR3 protein: CASSIWGETQYF
V gene: TRBV6-4; J gene: TRBJ2-2; CDR3 protein: CASSDSTSTGELFF
V gene: TRBV7-3; J gene: TRBJ2-7; CDR3 protein: CASSVGVAGRQYF
V gene: TRBV27; J gene: TRBJ2-1; CDR3 protein: CASRRDRGLDNEQFF
V gene: TRBV9; J gene: TRBJ2-3; CDR3 protein: CASSVDLEGGLDTQYF
V gene: TRBV7-2; J gene: TRBJ2-1; CDR3 protein: CASSDTTQGQFF
V gene: TRBV13; J gene: TRBJ2-5; CDR3 protein: CASRAETQETQYF
V gene: TRBV13; J gene: TRBJ2-5; CDR3 protein: CASTEDWGTQYF
V gene: TRBV20-1; J gene: TRBJ2-1; CDR3 protein: CSARDLGTSSYNEQFF
V gene: TRBV3-1; J gene: TRBJ2-5; CDR3 protein: CASSQETGQDYKETQYF
V gene: TRBV7-9; J gene: TRBJ2-2; CDR3 protein: CASSWPTGELFF
V gene: TRBV5-1; J gene: TRBJ2-1; CDR3 protein: CASSGSESSYNEQFF
V gene: TRBV5-4; J gene: TRBJ2-1; CDR3 protein: CASSLEGEQFF
V gene: TRBV27; J gene: TRBJ2-7; CDR3 protein: CASSLAGTDSYEQYF
V gene: TRBV27; J gene: TRBJ2-7; CDR3 protein: CASSPGLAAYYEQYF